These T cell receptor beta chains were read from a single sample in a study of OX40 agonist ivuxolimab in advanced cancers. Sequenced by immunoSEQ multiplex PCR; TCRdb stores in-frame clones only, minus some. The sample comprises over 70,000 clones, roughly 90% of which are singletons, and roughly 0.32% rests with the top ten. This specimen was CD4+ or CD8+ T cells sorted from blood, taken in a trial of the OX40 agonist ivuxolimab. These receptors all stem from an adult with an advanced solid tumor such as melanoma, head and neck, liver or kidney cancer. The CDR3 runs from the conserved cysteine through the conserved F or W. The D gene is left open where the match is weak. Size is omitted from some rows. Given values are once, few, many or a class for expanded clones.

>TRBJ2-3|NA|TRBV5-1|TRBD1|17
CASSSLVTGGNADTQYF
TGCGCCAGCAGCTCCCTAGTGACAGGGGGCAACGCAGATACGCAGTATTTT
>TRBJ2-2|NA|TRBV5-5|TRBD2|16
CASSNLAGVETGELFF
TGTGCCAGCAGCAACCTAGCGGGAGTTGAGACCGGGGAGCTGTTTTTT
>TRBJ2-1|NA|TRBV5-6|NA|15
CASSLDGGWYNEQFF
TGTGCCAGCAGCTTGGACGGGGGATGGTACAATGAGCAGTTCTTC
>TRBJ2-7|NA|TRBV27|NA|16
CASSLRVSVVNYEQYF
TGTGCCAGCAGTTTAAGGGTATCGGTAGTTAACTACGAGCAGTACTTC
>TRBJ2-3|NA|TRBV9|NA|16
CASSGPVGGSTDTQYF
TGTGCCAGCAGCGGCCCAGTTGGGGGGAGCACAGATACGCAGTATTTT
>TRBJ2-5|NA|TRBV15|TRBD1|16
CATSREGGQGSGTQYF
TGTGCCACCAGCAGAGAAGGGGGACAGGGCAGTGGGACCCAGTACTTC
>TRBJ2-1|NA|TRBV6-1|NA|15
CASSEGRVAGRQQFF
TGTGCCAGCAGTGAAGGTAGAGTAGCTGGGAGGCAGCAGTTCTTC
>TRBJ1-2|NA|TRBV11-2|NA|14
CASSFGGSVGGYTF
TGTGCCAGCAGCTTTGGGGGGTCTGTGGGAGGCTACACCTTC
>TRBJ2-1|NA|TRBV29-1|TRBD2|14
CSTNGRGGFNEQFF
TGCAGCACCAACGGGAGGGGTGGGTTCAATGAGCAGTTCTTC
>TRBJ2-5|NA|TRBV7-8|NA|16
CASSRSGLTYQETQYF
TGTGCCAGCAGCCGATCGGGCCTTACGTACCAAGAGACCCAGTACTTC
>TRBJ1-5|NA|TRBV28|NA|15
CASQGSRYSNQPQHF
TGTGCCAGCCAGGGTTCACGGTATAGCAATCAGCCCCAGCATTTT
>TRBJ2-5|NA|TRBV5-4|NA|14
CASSLGGRQGTQYF
TGTGCCAGCAGCTTGGGCGGCAGACAAGGGACCCAGTACTTC
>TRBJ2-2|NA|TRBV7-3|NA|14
CASSLKASTGELFF
TGTGCCAGCAGCTTAAAGGCTAGCACCGGGGAGCTGTTTTTT
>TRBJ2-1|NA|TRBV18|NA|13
CASSLRVHNEQFF
TGTGCCAGCTCATTACGAGTCCACAATGAGCAGTTCTTC
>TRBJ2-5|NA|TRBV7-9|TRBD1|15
CASTRGQGAFETQYF
TGTGCCAGCACTAGGGGACAGGGGGCCTTCGAGACCCAGTACTTC
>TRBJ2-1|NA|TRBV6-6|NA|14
CASSPPQAYNEQFF
TGTGCCAGCAGCCCCCCCCAGGCCTACAATGAGCAGTTCTTC
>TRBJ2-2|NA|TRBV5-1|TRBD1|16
CASSLTGQGGSGELFF
TGCGCCAGCAGCTTGACAGGACAGGGGGGATCCGGGGAGCTGTTTTTT
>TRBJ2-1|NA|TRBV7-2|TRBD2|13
CASSGTTGNEQFF
TGTGCCAGCAGCGGGACTACAGGAAATGAGCAGTTCTTC
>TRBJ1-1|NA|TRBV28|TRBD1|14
CASSSTIPGQAAFF
TGTGCCAGCAGTTCCACAATCCCGGGACAGGCCGCTTTCTTT
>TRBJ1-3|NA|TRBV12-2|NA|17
CASRHPGTGDPGNTIYF
TGTGCAAGTCGCCATCCCGGGACAGGCGATCCTGGAAACACCATATATTTT
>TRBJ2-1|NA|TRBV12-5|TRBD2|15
CASGRGTSGYNEQFF
TGTGCTAGTGGTCGGGGGACTAGCGGTTACAATGAGCAGTTCTTC
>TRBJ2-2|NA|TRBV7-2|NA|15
CASSVGLILGGELFF
TGTGCCAGCAGCGTCGGACTCATCCTTGGCGGGGAGCTGTTTTTT
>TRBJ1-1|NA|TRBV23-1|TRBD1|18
CASSQSRDRGLLRTEAFF
TGCGCCAGCAGTCAATCGAGGGACAGGGGGCTCTTGAGGACTGAAGCTTTCTTT
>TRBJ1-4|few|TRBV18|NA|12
CASSPPQGKLFF
TGTGCCAGCTCACCCCCCCAGGGAAAACTGTTTTTT
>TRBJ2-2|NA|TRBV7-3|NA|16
CASSLGVAGNTGELFF
TGTGCCAGCAGCTTGGGAGTAGCAGGGAACACCGGGGAGCTGTTTTTT
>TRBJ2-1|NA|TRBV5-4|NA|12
CASSRIYNEQFF
TGTGCCAGCAGCCGGATCTACAATGAGCAGTTCTTC
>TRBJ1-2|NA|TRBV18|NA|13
CASSPGESYGYTF
TGTGCCAGCTCACCCGGGGAGAGCTATGGCTACACCTTC
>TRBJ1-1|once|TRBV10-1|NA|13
CASSGQMNTEAFF
TGCGCCAGCAGTGGACAGATGAACACTGAAGCTTTCTTT
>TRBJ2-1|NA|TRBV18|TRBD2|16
CASSPPSSGLVNEQFF
TGTGCCAGCTCACCACCTTCTAGCGGTTTGGTCAATGAGCAGTTCTTC
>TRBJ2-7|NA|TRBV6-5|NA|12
CASRGGGGEQYF
TGTGCCAGCAGAGGAGGGGGAGGTGAGCAGTACTTC
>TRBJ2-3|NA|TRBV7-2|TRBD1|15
CASSPQGPSTDTQYF
TGTGCCAGCAGCCCACAGGGGCCCTCCACAGATACGCAGTATTTT
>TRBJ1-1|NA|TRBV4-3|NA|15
CASSRGDGMNTEAFF
TGCGCCAGCAGCCGCGGGGACGGAATGAACACTGAAGCTTTCTTT
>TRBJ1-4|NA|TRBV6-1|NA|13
CASTRVAGEKLFF
TGTGCCAGCACCAGAGTGGCCGGTGAAAAACTGTTTTTT
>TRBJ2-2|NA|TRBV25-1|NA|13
CASSIRGTGELFF
TGTGCCAGCAGTATAAGGGGAACCGGGGAGCTGTTTTTT
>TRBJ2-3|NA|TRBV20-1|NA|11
CSARDRVTQYF
TGCAGTGCTAGAGACAGGGTTACGCAGTATTTT
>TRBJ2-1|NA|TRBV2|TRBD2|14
CASRRLAERHEQFF
TGTGCCAGCAGAAGACTAGCGGAGAGGCATGAGCAGTTCTTC
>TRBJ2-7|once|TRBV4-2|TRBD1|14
CASSPTGESHEQYF
TGTGCCAGCAGCCCGACAGGGGAGTCCCACGAGCAGTACTTC
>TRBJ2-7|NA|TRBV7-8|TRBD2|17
CASSLMSGRWSSYEQYF
TGTGCCAGCAGCTTAATGAGCGGGAGGTGGAGCTCCTACGAGCAGTACTTC
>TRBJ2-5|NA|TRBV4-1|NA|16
CASSHRVGGGTETQYF
TGCGCCAGCAGCCACCGTGTAGGGGGGGGTACAGAGACCCAGTACTTC
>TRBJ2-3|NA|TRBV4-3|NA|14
CASSQGEVADTQYF
TGCGCCAGCAGCCAAGGAGAGGTAGCGGATACGCAGTATTTT
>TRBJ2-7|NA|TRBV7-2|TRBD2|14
CASSSVAGVYEQYF
TGTGCCAGCAGCTCCGTAGCGGGAGTTTACGAGCAGTACTTC
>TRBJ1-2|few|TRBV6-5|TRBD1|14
CASSPDREWSGYTF
TGTGCCAGCAGCCCAGACAGGGAGTGGAGTGGCTACACCTTC
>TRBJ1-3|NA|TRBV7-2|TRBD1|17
CASSLAGQGAAGNTIYF
TGTGCCAGCAGCTTAGCGGGACAGGGGGCGGCTGGAAACACCATATATTTT
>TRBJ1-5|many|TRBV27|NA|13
CASSLAVNQPQHF
TGTGCCAGCAGTTTAGCAGTCAATCAGCCCCAGCATTTT
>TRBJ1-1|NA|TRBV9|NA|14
CASSVGVRNTEAFF
TGTGCCAGCAGCGTAGGGGTACGGAACACTGAAGCTTTCTTT
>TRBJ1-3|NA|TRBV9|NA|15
CASSVGGLSGNTIYF
TGTGCCAGCAGCGTAGGAGGGCTTTCGGGAAACACCATATATTTT
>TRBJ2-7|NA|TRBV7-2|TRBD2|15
CASSLGSGRPREQYF
TGTGCCAGCAGCTTAGGCAGCGGGAGGCCCAGGGAGCAGTACTTC
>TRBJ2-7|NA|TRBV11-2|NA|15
CASSLGPSRNYEQYF
TGTGCCAGCAGCTTAGGTCCTAGCAGGAACTACGAGCAGTACTTC
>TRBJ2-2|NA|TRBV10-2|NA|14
CASLLAANTGELFF
TGCGCCAGTCTCCTAGCCGCGAACACCGGGGAGCTGTTTTTT
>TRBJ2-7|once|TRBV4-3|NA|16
CASSQAYRGGAYEQYF
TGCGCCAGCAGCCAAGCGTACAGAGGGGGGGCCTACGAGCAGTACTTC
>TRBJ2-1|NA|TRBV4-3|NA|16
CASSQGVGGTYNEQFF
TGCGCCAGCAGCCAAGGAGTCGGCGGGACCTACAATGAGCAGTTCTTC
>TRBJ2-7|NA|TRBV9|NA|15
CASSVVPGDSYEQYF
TGTGCCAGCAGCGTAGTTCCGGGGGACTCCTACGAGCAGTACTTC
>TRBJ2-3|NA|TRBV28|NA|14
CASSFNSRTDTQYF
TGTGCCAGCAGTTTTAACAGCCGCACAGATACGCAGTATTTT
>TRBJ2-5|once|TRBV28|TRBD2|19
CASSRQGGLAYSGGETQYF
TGTGCCAGCAGTAGGCAGGGTGGACTAGCGTATTCAGGGGGAGAGACCCAGTACTTC
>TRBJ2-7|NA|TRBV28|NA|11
CASSLKGGQYF
TGTGCCAGCAGCTTGAAAGGTGGGCAGTACTTC
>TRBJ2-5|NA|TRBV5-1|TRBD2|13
CASGGLAEGTQYF
TGCGCCAGCGGGGGACTAGCGGAAGGGACCCAGTACTTC
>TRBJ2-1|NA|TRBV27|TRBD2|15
CASSSPSGRSHEQFF
TGTGCCAGCAGTTCCCCTAGCGGGAGGTCCCATGAGCAGTTCTTC
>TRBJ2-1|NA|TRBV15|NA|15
CATSRAREPGDEQFF
TGTGCCACCAGCAGGGCGCGGGAGCCAGGGGATGAGCAGTTCTTC
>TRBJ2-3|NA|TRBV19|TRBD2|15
CASSTLAGVGDTQYF
TGTGCCAGTAGTACTTTAGCGGGAGTGGGAGATACGCAGTATTTT